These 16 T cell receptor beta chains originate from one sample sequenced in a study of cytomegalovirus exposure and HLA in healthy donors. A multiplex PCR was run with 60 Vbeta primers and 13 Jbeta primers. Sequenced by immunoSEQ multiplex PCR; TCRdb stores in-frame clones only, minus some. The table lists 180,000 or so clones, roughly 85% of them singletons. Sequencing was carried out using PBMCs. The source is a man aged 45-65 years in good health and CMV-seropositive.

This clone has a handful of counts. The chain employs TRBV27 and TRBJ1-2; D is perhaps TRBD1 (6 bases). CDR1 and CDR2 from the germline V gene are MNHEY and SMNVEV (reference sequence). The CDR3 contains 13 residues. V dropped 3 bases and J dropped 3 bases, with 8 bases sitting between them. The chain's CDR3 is CASSLGAHYGYTF. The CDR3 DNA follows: TGTGCCAGCAGTTTGGGGGCCCACTATGGCTACACCTTC.

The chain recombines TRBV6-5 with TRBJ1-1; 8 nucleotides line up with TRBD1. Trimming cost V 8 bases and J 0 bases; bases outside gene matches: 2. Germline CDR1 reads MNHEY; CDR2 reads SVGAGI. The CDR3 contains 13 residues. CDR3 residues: CASYRGMNTEAFF. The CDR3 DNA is TGTGCCAGCTACAGGGGGATGAACACTGAAGCTTTCTTT.

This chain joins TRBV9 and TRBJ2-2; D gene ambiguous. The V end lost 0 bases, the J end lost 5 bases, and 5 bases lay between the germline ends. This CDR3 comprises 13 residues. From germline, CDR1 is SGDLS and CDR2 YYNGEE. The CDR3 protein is CASSVVVTGELFF. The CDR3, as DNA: TGTGCCAGCAGCGTAGTAGTAACCGGGGAGCTGTTTTTT.

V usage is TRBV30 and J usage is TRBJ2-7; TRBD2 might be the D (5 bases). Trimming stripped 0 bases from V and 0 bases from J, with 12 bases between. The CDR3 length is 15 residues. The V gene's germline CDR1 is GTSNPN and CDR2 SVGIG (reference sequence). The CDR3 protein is CAWSVDGIGSYEQYF. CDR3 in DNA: TGTGCCTGGAGTGTAGACGGGATAGGCTCCTACGAGCAGTACTTC.

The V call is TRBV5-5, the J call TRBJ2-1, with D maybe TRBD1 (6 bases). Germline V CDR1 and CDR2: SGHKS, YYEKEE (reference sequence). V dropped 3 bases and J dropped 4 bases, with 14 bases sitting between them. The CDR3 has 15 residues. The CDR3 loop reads CASSWRTDAYNEQFF. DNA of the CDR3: TGTGCCAGCAGCTGGAGGACAGACGCTTACAATGAGCAGTTCTTC.

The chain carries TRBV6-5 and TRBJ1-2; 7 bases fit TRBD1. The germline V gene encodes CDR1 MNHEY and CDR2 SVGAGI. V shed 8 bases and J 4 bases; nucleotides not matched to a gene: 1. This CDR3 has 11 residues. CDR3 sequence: CASGQAYGYTF. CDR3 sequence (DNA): TGTGCCAGCGGACAGGCCTATGGCTACACCTTC.

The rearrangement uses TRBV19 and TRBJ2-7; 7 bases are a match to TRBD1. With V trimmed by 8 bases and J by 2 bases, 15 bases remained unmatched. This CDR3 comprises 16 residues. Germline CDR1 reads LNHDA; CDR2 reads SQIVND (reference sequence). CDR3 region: CASSRDSKKPTYEQYV. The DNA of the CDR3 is TGTGCCAGTTCCCGGGACAGCAAGAAACCGACCTACGAGCAGTACGTC.

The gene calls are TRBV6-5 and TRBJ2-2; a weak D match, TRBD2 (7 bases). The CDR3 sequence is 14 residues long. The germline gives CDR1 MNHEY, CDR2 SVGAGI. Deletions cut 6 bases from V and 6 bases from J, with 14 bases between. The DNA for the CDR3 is TGTGCCAGCAGCCCACAGGGAGGGGCCGGGGAGCTGTTTTTT. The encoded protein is CASSPQGGAGELFF.

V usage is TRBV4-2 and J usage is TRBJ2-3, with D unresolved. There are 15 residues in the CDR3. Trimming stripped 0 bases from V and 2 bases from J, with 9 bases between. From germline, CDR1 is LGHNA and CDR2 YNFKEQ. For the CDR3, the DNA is TGTGCCAGCAGCCAAGAAGTTGACTTCACAGATACGCAGTATTTT. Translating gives CASSQEVDFTDTQYF.

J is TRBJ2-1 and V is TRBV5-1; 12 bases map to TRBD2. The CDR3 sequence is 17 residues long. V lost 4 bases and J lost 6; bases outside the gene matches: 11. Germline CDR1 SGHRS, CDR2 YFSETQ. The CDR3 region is CASSPPPGTSGSNEQFF. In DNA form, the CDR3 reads TGCGCCAGCAGCCCACCCCCCGGGACTAGCGGGTCCAATGAGCAGTTCTTC.

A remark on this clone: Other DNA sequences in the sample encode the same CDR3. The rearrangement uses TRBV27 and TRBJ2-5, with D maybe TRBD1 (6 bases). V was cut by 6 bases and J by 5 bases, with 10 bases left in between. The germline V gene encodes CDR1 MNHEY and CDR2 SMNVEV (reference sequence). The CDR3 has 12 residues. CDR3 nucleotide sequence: TGTGCCAGCAGACAGGGTCTGGAGACCCAGTACTTC. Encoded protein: CASRQGLETQYF.

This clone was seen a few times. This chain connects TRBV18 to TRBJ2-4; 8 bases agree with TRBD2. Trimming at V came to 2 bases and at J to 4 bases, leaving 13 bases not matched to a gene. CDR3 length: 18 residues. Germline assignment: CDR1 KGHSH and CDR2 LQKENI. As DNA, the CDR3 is TGTGCCAGCTCACCAACGTCCTTGGGCGGGGGGTCAAAAAACATTCAGTACTTC. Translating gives CASSPTSLGGGSKNIQYF.

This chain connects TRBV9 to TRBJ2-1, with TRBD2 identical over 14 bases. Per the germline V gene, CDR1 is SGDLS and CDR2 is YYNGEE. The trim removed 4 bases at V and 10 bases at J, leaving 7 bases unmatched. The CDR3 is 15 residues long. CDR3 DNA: TGTGCCAGCAGCCCCCGACTAGCGGGGGGGGTAGAGCAGTTCTTC. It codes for CASSPRLAGGVEQFF. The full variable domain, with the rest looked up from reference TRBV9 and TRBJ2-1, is DSGVTQTPKHLITATGQRVTLRCSPRSGDLSVYWYQQSLDQGLQFLIQYYNGEERAKGNILERFSAQQFPDLHSELNLSSLELGDSALYFCASSPRLAGGVEQFFGPGTRLTVL.

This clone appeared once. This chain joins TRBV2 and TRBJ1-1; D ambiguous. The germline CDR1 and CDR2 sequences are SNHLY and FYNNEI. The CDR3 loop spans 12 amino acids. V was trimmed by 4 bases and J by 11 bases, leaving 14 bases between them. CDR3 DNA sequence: TGTGCCAGCAGTGGGAGGCTATCGTGGGCTTTCTTT. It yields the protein CASSGRLSWAFF.

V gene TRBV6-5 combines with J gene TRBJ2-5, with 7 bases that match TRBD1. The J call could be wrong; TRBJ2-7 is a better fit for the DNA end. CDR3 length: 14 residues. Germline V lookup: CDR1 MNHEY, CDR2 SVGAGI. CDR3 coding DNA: TGTGCCAGCAGCAACAGGGGACCTTCCTACGAGCAGTACTTC. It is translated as CASSNRGPSYEQYF.

In DNA, the CDR3 is TGTGCCAGCAGCCAGGAACAGACAGGGAACTATGGCTACACCTTC. Its protein product is CASSQEQTGNYGYTF. The chain uses TRBV7-9 and TRBJ1-2; TRBD1 matches at 7 bases. The CDR3 spans 15 residues. After removal of 5 bases from V and 2 bases from J, the junction contained 8 bases not matched to a gene. CDR1 is SEHNR and CDR2 is FQNEAQ in the germline V gene (reference sequence). Filled out from reference TRBV7-9 and TRBJ1-2, the complete variable domain reads DTGVSQNPRHKITKRGQNVTFRCDPISEHNRLYWYRQTLGQGPEFLTYFQNEAQLEKSRLLSDRFSAERPKGSFSTLEIQRTEQGDSAMYLCASSQEQTGNYGYTFGSGTRLTVV.